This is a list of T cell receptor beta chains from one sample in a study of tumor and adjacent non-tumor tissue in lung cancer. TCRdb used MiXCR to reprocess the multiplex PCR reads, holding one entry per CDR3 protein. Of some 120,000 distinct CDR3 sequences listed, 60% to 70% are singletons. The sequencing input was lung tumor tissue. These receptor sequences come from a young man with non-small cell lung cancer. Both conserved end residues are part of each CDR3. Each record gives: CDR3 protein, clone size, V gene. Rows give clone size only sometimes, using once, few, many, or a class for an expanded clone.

CDR3aa: CAISQDAAYEQYF
abundance: NA
v_gene: TRBV11-2

CDR3aa: CASSQDQRSTGELFF
abundance: few
v_gene: TRBV4-2

CDR3aa: CSARDPRGPPGAQYF
abundance: medium-sized
v_gene: TRBV20-1

CDR3aa: CASSYFPLEDTQYF
abundance: NA
v_gene: TRBV6-5

CDR3aa: CASSENSNQPQHF
abundance: few
v_gene: TRBV19

CDR3aa: CSAPRTGRSSYEQYF
abundance: NA
v_gene: TRBV20-1

CDR3aa: CARLPPPGQSRSIRYGYTF
abundance: NA
v_gene: TRBV6-2/TRBV6-3

CDR3aa: CASSLAGETDTRYF
abundance: NA
v_gene: TRBV11-2

CDR3aa: CTSGNARSRGGSYNSLLNF
abundance: NA
v_gene: TRBV11-2

CDR3aa: CSPGTGYSTDTQYF
abundance: NA
v_gene: TRBV20-1

CDR3aa: CVSSHRVAGGYEQYF
abundance: NA
v_gene: TRBV5-4

CDR3aa: CASSQAGFRNDQFF
abundance: NA
v_gene: TRBV14

CDR3aa: CASSVAGGDEKLFF
abundance: NA
v_gene: TRBV9

CDR3aa: CASSSYVPSTDTQYF
abundance: once
v_gene: TRBV5-6

CDR3aa: CSAWGGDLAGGPETQYF
abundance: many
v_gene: TRBV20-1